Presented here are 5 T cell receptor beta chains from one specimen sequenced in a study. The TRBV12-4/TRBJ1-2 clonotypes were amplified using barcode primers with ligated adaptors. TCRdb reprocessed the multiplex PCR reads via MiXCR and lists one record per CDR3 protein. Here the sample spans 1,200 to 1,500 distinct CDR3 sequences, approximately 20% being singletons. Sequenced sample: naive CD4+ T cells sorted from blood. Subset here: naive CD4+ T cells, CD4+CD45RA+CD25-. Every receptor here comes from a female donor with breast cancer.

This clonotype was seen only a few times. This chain connects TRBV12-3 or TRBV12-4 to TRBJ1-2; 7 bases are shared with TRBD1. This CDR3 is built from 13 residues. Losses at the gene ends were 6 bases for V and 7 bases for J; bases not matched to a gene: 8. CDR3 region: CASSPGQLVGYTF. The CDR3 coding sequence is TGTGCCAGCAGCCCGGGACAGCTTGTTGGCTACACCTTC.

This clonotype is deemed large. The rearrangement uses TRBV12-3 or TRBV12-4 and TRBJ1-2, with D perhaps TRBD1 (6 bases). This CDR3 is 17 amino acids long. V was trimmed by 4 bases and J by 4 bases, leaving 22 bases between them. The CDR3: CASSSGTPFRRGYGYTF. The CDR3 coding sequence is TGTGCCAGCAGTTCCGGGACACCTTTTAGGCGGGGCTATGGCTACACCTTC.

This clonotype is judged medium-sized (0.01 to 0.1%). V usage is TRBV12-3 or TRBV12-4 and J usage is TRBJ1-2; D is ambiguous. The length of the CDR3 is 15 residues. V was clipped by 5 bases and J by 6 bases, with 19 bases between them. The CDR3 DNA is TGTGCCAGCAGTACCCGTTGGGAGGCCCGGGATGGCTACACCTTC. It is translated as CASSTRWEARDGYTF.

This clonotype was observed a few times. The V call is TRBV12-3 or TRBV12-4, the J call TRBJ1-2, with a possible D match to TRBD1 (5 bases). V was trimmed by 7 bases and J by 8 bases, leaving 20 bases between them. CDR3 length: 14 amino acids. The CDR3 region is CASTPSGLVGGYTF. The CDR3 DNA is TGTGCCAGCACCCCTTCAGGGTTGGTTGGAGGCTACACCTTC.

The chain recombines TRBV12-3 or TRBV12-4 with TRBJ1-2, with D perhaps matching TRBD1 (5 bases). V gave up 10 bases and J gave up 8 bases, with 17 bases separating them. The CDR3 totals 12 residues. The CDR3: CATATGRGGYTF. The CDR3 region has the DNA TGTGCCACCGCAACAGGCCGTGGCGGCTACACCTTC.